This TCR beta chain was observed in a study of CD8 T cells in ankylosing spondylitis. Broader study findings: Reports of some motif variants in reactive arthritis synovial fluid and blood predate this one. The study identified a TCR beta motif of 7 or 8 highly homologous variants that appeared characteristic of ankylosing spondylitis blood.

Making use of molecular barcodes, quantitative 5'-RACE generated TCR beta libraries. TCRdb processed the 5' RACE reads anew with MiXCR; each CDR3 protein has one entry. The sample lists under 550,000 distinct CDR3 sequences, roughly a quarter seen once, with 0.75% to 0.9% in the top ten. CDR3 length: 17 residues. Germline V gene lookup returns CDR1 SGHRS and CDR2 YFSETQ. V was shortened by 0 bases and J by 0 bases, with 13 bases between the two germline ends. This clonotype was observed a handful of times. Its cognate antigen is unknown. This receptor was obtained from a male donor with ankylosing spondylitis. The V call is TRBV5-1, the J call TRBJ1-3; D is undetermined. Sequencing was performed on blood, either unsorted or a sorted T cell fraction (not recorded which). CDR3 amino acids: CASSLEAGVSSGNTIYF. CDR3 DNA: TGCGCCAGCAGCTTGGAGGCAGGCGTTAGCTCTGGAAACACCATATATTTT.